Sequencing of this TCR beta chain was carried out in a study of T cells in Graves' hyperthyroidism and ophthalmopathy (dated by TCRdb to the late 2010s). About the full investigation: Peripheral blood samples were taken at initial diagnosis, before any treatment was given. To identify TCR V-J signatures that set the groups apart, the researchers used a discovery cohort of about a hundred patients, made up of 40 to 45 with Graves' ophthalmopathy and about 59 with stable Graves' hyperthyroidism. Prospective prediction of ophthalmopathy was tested in an independent validation cohort of 18 to 20 hyperthyroidism patients and 15 to 17 patients who later progressed to ophthalmopathy. The 95 to 100 discovery patients were randomly divided into training and test sets at a 7:3 ratio. Thyroid tissue and blood T-cell repertoires from roughly six Graves' hyperthyroidism patients were also compared in the study. Following sampling, methimazole starting at 30 mg daily was given to hyperthyroidism patients, and high-dose intravenous methylprednisolone was given to ophthalmopathy patients. The paper describes TCR Vbeta CDR3 sequencing of more than 120 peripheral blood samples, made up of 43 ophthalmopathy patients, roughly 75 hyperthyroidism patients and around 17 progressor patients. The investigation overall reported the following: Most expanded thyroid clonotypes (frequency above 0.001) were also detected in blood, suggesting blood repertoires may reflect thyroid immune responses. Sample size was not statistically predetermined, and investigators were not blinded to group allocation. A model built on a 13 V-J signature distinguished ophthalmopathy from stable hyperthyroidism, reaching over 85% sensitivity and about 81% specificity in cross-validation and 80%/75% in testing. During validation, the model predicted progression to ophthalmopathy a median of around six months ahead of onset, with approximately 70% sensitivity and under 85% specificity.

TCR beta CDR3 regions were amplified from RNA transcripts. The TCR CDR3 was subjected to a first round of RT-PCR using the HTBI primer set and the Qiagen OneStep RT-PCR kit. A second multiplex PCR round built the libraries, followed by size selection and purification. Sequencing of the libraries was done on an Illumina HiSeq2000 using paired-end 100 bp reads. The paper's processing steps were these. SOAPnuke was used to process the raw data, throwing out any read that contained adapters or uncalled bases, had a mean Phred below 15, or lacked an exact constant-primer or identifier match. COPE v1.2.5 was used to merge high-quality paired reads, and clonotypes were defined as unique nucleotide sequences. MiTCR v1.1 was used to align the clonotypes against IMGT TRBV, TRBD and TRBJ reference segments. The analysis included only V-J combinations with a frequency above 0.0001, which together covered around 99% of the repertoires. The TCS score was defined as the ratio of F50 (clonal expansion) to E x V (chaos), calculated using BLOSUM62-based TCRdist between CDR3 peptides within each V-J. Welch's t-statistics and random forest reduced around 550 V-J features to 13, which were used in a naive Bayes classifier (R e1071). TCRdb reworked the public reads: Q25 trimming with fastp, MiXCR clone assembly, productive beta chains retained. Identical CDR3 proteins give one entry, which carries the most common genes and DNA. Here the V and J calls rest on TCRdb's processing, not on the authors' analysis. For this sample the table gives approximately 640,000 distinct CDR3 sequences, of which about 17% were detected only once. 3.8% of the sample is taken by the ten largest.

Counted from cysteine to phenylalanine, this CDR3 has 13 amino acids. Here the CDR3 DNA is all that survives: 39 bases in frame from base 1. Looking up the germline V gene (reference sequence) yields CDR1 GTSNPN and CDR2 SVGIG. A distance of 10 bases separates the germline ends of V and J, which lose 1 base and 3 bases respectively. This clonotype was counted only a few times. Its specific antigen is unknown. No base quality information exists; no much larger clone differs at one position. Stable Graves' hyperthyroidism was defined as no progression to ophthalmopathy during 18 months of follow-up. Hyperthyroidism patients were newly diagnosed, had a disease duration of under 2 months, and were aged 18 to 65 years. Exclusion was applied to patients with uncontrolled infections, other autoimmune diseases, pregnancy or lactation. Clinical symptoms, serum thyroxine and TRAb, thyroid ultrasound, and orbital computed tomography formed the basis for the diagnoses. Ficoll-Paque density gradient centrifugation was used to isolate PBMCs from around 10 ml of fresh peripheral blood. Total RNA was extracted using Trizol reagent, and RNA quality was assessed on an Agilent 2100 Bioanalyzer.

This clonotype was obtained from a woman under 40 with Graves' hyperthyroidism. The V gene is TRBV30 and the J gene is TRBJ2-7; the D gene cannot be named for sure. The sequenced sample was blood. Here the CDR3 is given as CAWSGIRDYEQYF. The DNA is as follows: TGTGCCTGGAGTGGAATTAGGGACTACGAGCAGTACTTC. The entire variable domain, with the stretches around the CDR3 drawn from the reference TRBV30 and TRBJ2-7 proteins, is SQTIHQWPATLVQPVGSPLSLECTVEGTSNPNLYWYRQAAGRGLQLLFYSVGIGQISSEVPQNLSASRPQDRQFILSSKKLLLSDSGFYLCAWSGIRDYEQYFGPGTRLTVT.